A selection of T cell receptor beta chains follows, all from one sample in a study of CD8 T cells in Susac syndrome. Each CDR3 protein is one row after TCRdb ran MiXCR on the immunoSEQ multiplex PCR reads. The data contain roughly 80,000 distinct CDR3 sequences, 94% of them seen just once; the ten biggest clones take up about 0.5%. Material for sequencing was CD8+ T cells from PBMCs. The receptors come from a human donor with Susac syndrome. Each CDR3 is given with its conserved first and last residue. The D gene is left open where the match is weak. The size entry is marked missing in some rows and otherwise reads once, few, many or a size class.

.,TRBV3-1,.,TRBJ2-5,CASSQLRTAYQETQYF,TGTGCCAGCAGCCAACTAAGGACAGCGTACCAAGAGACCCAGTACTTC
TRBD1,TRBV27,.,TRBJ2-1,CATKIRDRKYNEQFF,TGTGCCACTAAAATCCGGGACAGGAAGTACAATGAGCAGTTCTTC
TRBD1,TRBV20-1,once,TRBJ2-7,CSAREGDRGSSYEQYF,TGCAGTGCTAGAGAGGGGGACAGGGGGAGCTCCTACGAGCAGTACTTC
TRBD2,TRBV14,.,TRBJ2-7,CASSHGLGTYEQYF,TGTGCCAGCAGCCACGGACTAGGGACCTACGAGCAGTACTTC
.,TRBV4-1,few,TRBJ1-1,CASSRTGGTEAFF,TGCGCCAGCAGCCGCACCGGGGGAACTGAAGCTTTCTTT
.,TRBV7-9,.,TRBJ1-2,CASSSTDGLGGYTF,TGTGCCAGCAGCTCGACGGACGGGTTGGGGGGCTACACCTTC
TRBD1,TRBV2,.,TRBJ2-7,CASEKGASQYF,TGTGCCAGCGAAAAGGGGGCTAGCCAGTACTTC
.,TRBV14,.,TRBJ1-6,CASSEGPNSPLHF,TGTGCCAGCAGCGAAGGGCCCAATTCACCCCTCCACTTT
TRBD2,TRBV3-1,once,TRBJ2-5,CASSQFGGGTLETQYF,TGTGCCAGCAGCCAATTTGGCGGGGGGACCTTAGAGACCCAGTACTTC
.,TRBV27,.,TRBJ1-4,CASAWLRATNEKLFF,TGTGCCAGTGCTTGGCTCAGAGCAACTAATGAAAAACTGTTTTTT
TRBD2,TRBV20-1,.,TRBJ2-7,CSARVAGGHEQYF,TGCAGTGCTAGAGTAGCGGGAGGCCACGAGCAGTACTTC
.,TRBV9,.,TRBJ2-7,CASSVVAGSYEQYF,TGTGCCAGCAGCGTAGTCGCGGGTTCCTACGAGCAGTACTTC
TRBD1,TRBV5-1,.,TRBJ1-2,CASSLGFGDREYGYTF,TGCGCCAGCAGCTTGGGGTTCGGGGACAGGGAATATGGCTACACCTTC
.,TRBV9,.,TRBJ2-3,CASSVGGGGTQYF,TGTGCCAGCAGCGTAGGGGGAGGAGGTACGCAGTATTTT
.,TRBV20-1,.,TRBJ1-2,CSARVSLYGYTF,TGCAGTGCTAGAGTTTCACTCTATGGCTACACCTTC
TRBD1,TRBV29-1,.,TRBJ2-1,CSVDLQGAGNEQFF,TGCAGCGTTGATTTACAGGGGGCAGGGAATGAGCAGTTCTTC
.,TRBV29-1,.,TRBJ2-7,CSASPRGNYEQYF,TGCAGCGCATCACCGAGGGGGAACTACGAGCAGTACTTC
TRBD1,TRBV5-4,.,TRBJ2-5,CASSRDRTQETQYF,TGTGCCAGCAGCCGGGACAGGACACAAGAGACCCAGTACTTC
.,TRBV2,.,TRBJ2-1,CASTGNEQFF,TGTGCCAGCACGGGGAATGAGCAGTTCTTC
.,TRBV12-3/TRBV12-4,.,TRBJ1-6,CASSLRQYSPLHF,TGTGCCAGCAGTTTGCGACAGTATTCACCCCTCCACTTT
.,TRBV2,.,TRBJ1-2,CASSERGVEDTF,TGTGCCAGCAGTGAAAGGGGGGTGGAGGACACCTTC
.,TRBV14,.,TRBJ2-1,CASSPTEFEQFF,TGTGCCAGCAGCCCTACAGAATTTGAGCAGTTCTTC
.,TRBV29-1,.,TRBJ2-7,CSVVRGPRYEQYF,TGCAGCGTTGTCCGGGGGCCGCGCTACGAGCAGTACTTC
TRBD1,TRBV20-1,.,TRBJ1-2,CSARDRVVGYTF,TGCAGTGCCCGGGACAGGGTTGTTGGCTACACCTTC
.,TRBV14,.,TRBJ1-6,CASSYGRSSPLHF,TGTGCCAGCAGCTACGGACGGAGTTCACCCCTCCACTTT
.,TRBV7-8,.,TRBJ2-6,CASRTRITASEANVLTF,TGTGCCAGCAGGACTAGGATTACAGCCTCTGAGGCCAACGTCCTGACTTTC
.,TRBV9,.,TRBJ2-3,CASKQGRMYF,TGTGCCAGCAAGCAGGGGAGGATGTATTTT
.,TRBV7-3,.,TRBJ2-1,CASSPNGNEQFF,TGTGCCAGCAGCCCCAACGGGAATGAGCAGTTCTTC
.,TRBV6-2/TRBV6-3,.,TRBJ1-5,CASSPGLNGPQHF,TGTGCCAGCAGCCCAGGACTTAACGGTCCCCAGCATTTT
.,TRBV12-3/TRBV12-4,.,TRBJ2-1,CVSSLQGYNEQFF,TGTGTCAGCAGTTTACAGGGTTACAATGAGCAGTTCTTC
.,TRBV5-1,.,TRBJ2-5,CASSLGRAETQYF,TGCGCCAGCAGCCTCGGCAGGGCGGAGACCCAGTACTTC
TRBD2,TRBV12-3/TRBV12-4,.,TRBJ2-3,CASSFPSGGTDTQYF,TGTGCCAGCAGTTTCCCTAGCGGGGGGACAGATACGCAGTATTTT
TRBD1,TRBV16,once,TRBJ2-1,CASSQPGQNNEQFF,TGTGCCAGCAGCCAACCGGGACAGAACAATGAGCAGTTCTTC
.,TRBV29-1,.,TRBJ2-2,CSVEVRGRTASVNTGELFF,TGCAGCGTTGAAGTACGGGGTCGGACAGCCTCCGTAAACACCGGGGAGCTGTTTTTT
.,TRBV12-3/TRBV12-4,.,TRBJ1-2,CASSFGSYAGYTF,TGTGCCAGCAGTTTCGGGTCATACGCTGGCTACACCTTC
TRBD2,TRBV6-1,.,TRBJ2-5,CASSEGLAGGHNQETQYF,TGTGCCAGCAGTGAAGGCCTAGCGGGGGGCCATAATCAAGAGACCCAGTACTTC
TRBD1,TRBV9,few,TRBJ1-2,CASRDRSYGYTF,TGTGCCAGCAGGGACAGGAGCTATGGCTACACCTTC
.,TRBV20-1,.,TRBJ2-5,CSAIPGLYQETQYF,TGCAGTGCTATTCCAGGCCTATACCAAGAGACCCAGTACTTC
.,TRBV10-2,.,TRBJ2-1,CASRRGDEQFF,TGCGCCAGCAGGAGGGGGGATGAGCAGTTCTTC
.,TRBV28,.,TRBJ1-1,CASRVGRNTEAFF,TGTGCCAGCAGGGTTGGCAGGAACACTGAAGCTTTCTTT
.,TRBV29-1,.,TRBJ2-7,CSVEQGYEQYF,TGCAGCGTTGAACAGGGTTACGAGCAGTACTTC
TRBD1,TRBV19,.,TRBJ2-7,CASSIPATGGIYEQYF,TGTGCCAGTAGTATCCCCGCCACAGGGGGTATCTACGAGCAGTACTTC
TRBD2,TRBV4-1,.,TRBJ2-5,CASSPAGGVETQYF,TGCGCCAGCAGCCCAGCGGGAGGGGTAGAGACCCAGTACTTC
.,TRBV7-9,.,TRBJ1-2,CASSLAGKTYGYTF,TGTGCCAGCAGCTTAGCAGGGAAGACCTATGGCTACACCTTC
TRBD2,TRBV5-1,.,TRBJ2-2,CASSLAAGGRTGELFF,TGCGCCAGCAGCTTGGCAGCGGGGGGCCGCACCGGGGAGCTGTTTTTT
TRBD2,TRBV25-1,.,TRBJ2-2,CASSSGGTGELFF,TGTGCCAGCAGTAGCGGGGGCACCGGGGAGCTGTTTTTT
TRBD1,TRBV6-5,.,TRBJ2-4,CASSSGGTKNIQYF,TGTGCCAGCAGTTCAGGGGGCACCAAAAACATTCAGTACTTC
.,TRBV9,.,TRBJ1-5,CASSTGTVNQPQHF,TGTGCCAGCAGCACAGGGACGGTGAATCAGCCCCAGCATTTT
TRBD2,TRBV6-2/TRBV6-3,.,TRBJ2-5,CASSLASGIEDYQETQYF,TGTGCCAGCAGTTTGGCTAGCGGCATCGAGGATTACCAAGAGACCCAGTACTTC
.,TRBV9,.,TRBJ1-2,CASRTGSGYTF,TGTGCCAGCAGAACAGGGAGTGGCTACACCTTC
.,TRBV9,.,TRBJ2-2,CASSVRAGELFF,TGTGCCAGCAGCGTACGGGCCGGGGAGCTGTTTTTT
.,TRBV2,.,TRBJ1-5,CASTQRTNQPQHF,TGTGCCAGCACTCAGCGGACTAATCAGCCCCAGCATTTT
.,TRBV19,.,TRBJ1-1,CASRNRDGSNEAFF,TGTGCCAGTAGGAACCGGGACGGAAGTAATGAAGCTTTCTTT
.,TRBV29-1,.,TRBJ1-2,CSVPRALDHGYTF,TGCAGCGTTCCCCGGGCCTTGGACCATGGCTACACCTTC
.,TRBV29-1,once,TRBJ1-2,CSVEDRTGGLYGYTF,TGCAGCGTTGAAGATCGTACAGGAGGCCTCTATGGCTACACCTTC
.,TRBV3-1,.,TRBJ2-2,CASSQGTAYTGELFF,TGTGCCAGCAGCCAAGGGACAGCGTACACCGGGGAGCTGTTTTTT
TRBD2,TRBV20-1,.,TRBJ2-2,CSVLTSGGTGELFF,TGCAGTGTCCTGACTAGCGGGGGCACCGGGGAGCTGTTTTTT